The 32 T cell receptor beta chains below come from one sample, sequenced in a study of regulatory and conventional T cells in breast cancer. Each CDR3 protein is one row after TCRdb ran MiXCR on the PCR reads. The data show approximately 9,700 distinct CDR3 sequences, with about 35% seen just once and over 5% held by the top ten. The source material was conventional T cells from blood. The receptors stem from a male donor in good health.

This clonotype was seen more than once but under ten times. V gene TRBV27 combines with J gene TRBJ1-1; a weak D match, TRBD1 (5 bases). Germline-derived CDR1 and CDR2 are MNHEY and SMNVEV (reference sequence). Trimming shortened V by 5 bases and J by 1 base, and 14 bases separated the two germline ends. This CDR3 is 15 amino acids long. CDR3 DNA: TGTGCCAGCAGTCTAGCGGGACTGGGGAACACTGAAGCTTTCTTT. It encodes CASSLAGLGNTEAFF.

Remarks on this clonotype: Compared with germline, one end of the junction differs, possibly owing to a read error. The CDR3 nucleotides read TGTGCCAGCAGCCAGGAAAGGAGAAGGTACGAGCAATACTTC. This encodes CASSQERRRYEQYF. V is TRBV3-1 and J is TRBJ2-7; D gene ambiguous. Germline lookup yields CDR1 LGHDT and CDR2 YNNKEL (reference sequence). The CDR3 runs to 14 residues.

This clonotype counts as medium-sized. CDR3 in amino acids: CASSLTARVHEQYF. The CDR3 DNA follows: TGTGCCAGCAGTTTAACTGCCAGGGTCCACGAGCAGTACTTC. The chain joins TRBV28 to TRBJ2-7, with a tentative D call TRBD1 (5 bases). There are 14 residues in the CDR3. Trimming took off 2 bases at V and 5 bases at J, with 13 bases between the two ends. Germline CDR1 reads MDHEN; CDR2 reads SYDVKM.

The CDR3 region has the DNA TGTGCCAGCAGCTTAACCCCGCAAGAGACCCAGTACTTC. Residues: CASSLTPQETQYF. The chain employs TRBV7-3 and TRBJ2-5, with no clear D. CDR1 is SGHTA, CDR2 FQGTGA, per germline. The CDR3 has 13 amino acids. V lost 0 bases to trimming and J lost 2 bases, with 4 bases between them.

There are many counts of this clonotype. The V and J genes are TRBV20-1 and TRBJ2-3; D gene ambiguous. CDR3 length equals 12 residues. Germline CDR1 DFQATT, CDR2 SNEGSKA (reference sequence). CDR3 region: CLGRQGTDTQYF. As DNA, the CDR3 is TGCCTAGGCCGGCAGGGCACAGATACGCAGTATTTT.

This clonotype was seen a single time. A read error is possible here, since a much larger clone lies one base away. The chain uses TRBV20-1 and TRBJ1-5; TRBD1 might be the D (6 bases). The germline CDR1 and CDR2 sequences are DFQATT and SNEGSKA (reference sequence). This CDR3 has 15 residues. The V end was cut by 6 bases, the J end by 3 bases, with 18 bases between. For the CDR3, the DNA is TGCAGTGCCCGTAAGGGGGAATCAGACAATCAGCCCCAGCATTTT. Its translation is CSARKGESDNQPQHF.

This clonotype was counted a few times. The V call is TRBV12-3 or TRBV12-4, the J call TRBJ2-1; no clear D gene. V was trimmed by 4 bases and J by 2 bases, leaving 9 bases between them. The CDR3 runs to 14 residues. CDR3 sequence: CASSSPATYNEQFF. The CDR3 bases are TGTGCCAGCAGTTCACCAGCCACCTACAATGAGCAGTTCTTC.

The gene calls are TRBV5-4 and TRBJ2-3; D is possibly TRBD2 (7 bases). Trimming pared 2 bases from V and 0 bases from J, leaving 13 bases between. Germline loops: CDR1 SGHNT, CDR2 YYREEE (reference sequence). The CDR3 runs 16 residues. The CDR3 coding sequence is TGTGCCAGCAGCTTTACCCGGGGGGCCAGCACAGATACGCAGTATTTT. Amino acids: CASSFTRGASTDTQYF.

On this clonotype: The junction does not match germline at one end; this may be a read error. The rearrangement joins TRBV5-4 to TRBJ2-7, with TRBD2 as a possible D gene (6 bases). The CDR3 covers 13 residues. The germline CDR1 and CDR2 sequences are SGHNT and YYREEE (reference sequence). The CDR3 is CASSSEGDYEQYF. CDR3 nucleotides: TGCGCCAGCAGCTCGGAGGGAGACTACGAGCAGTACTTC.

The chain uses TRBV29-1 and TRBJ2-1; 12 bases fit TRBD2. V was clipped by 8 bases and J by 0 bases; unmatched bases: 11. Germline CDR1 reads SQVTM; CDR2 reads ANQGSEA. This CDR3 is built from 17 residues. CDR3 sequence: CSLGGLAGGSSYNEQFF. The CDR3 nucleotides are TGCAGCCTAGGCGGGCTAGCGGGGGGGAGCTCCTACAATGAGCAGTTCTTC.

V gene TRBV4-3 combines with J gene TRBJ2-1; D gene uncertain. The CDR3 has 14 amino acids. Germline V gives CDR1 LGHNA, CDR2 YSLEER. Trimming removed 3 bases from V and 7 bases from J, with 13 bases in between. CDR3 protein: CASSHVLATNEQFF. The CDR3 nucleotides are TGCGCCAGCAGCCATGTACTGGCGACGAATGAGCAGTTCTTC.

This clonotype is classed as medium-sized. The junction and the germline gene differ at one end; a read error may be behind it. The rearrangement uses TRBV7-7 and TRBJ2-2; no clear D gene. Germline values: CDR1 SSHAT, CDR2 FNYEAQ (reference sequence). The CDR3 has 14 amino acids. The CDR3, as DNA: TGTGCTAGCAGCTTAGGCCATTCCACCGGGGAGCTGTTTTTT. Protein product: CASSLGHSTGELFF.

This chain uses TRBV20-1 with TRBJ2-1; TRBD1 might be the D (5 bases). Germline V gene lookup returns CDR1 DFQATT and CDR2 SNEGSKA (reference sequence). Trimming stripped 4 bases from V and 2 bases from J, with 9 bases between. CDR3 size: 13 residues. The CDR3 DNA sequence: TGCAGTGCTAAGTGGGGCGCCTACAATGAGCAGTTCTTC. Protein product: CSAKWGAYNEQFF.

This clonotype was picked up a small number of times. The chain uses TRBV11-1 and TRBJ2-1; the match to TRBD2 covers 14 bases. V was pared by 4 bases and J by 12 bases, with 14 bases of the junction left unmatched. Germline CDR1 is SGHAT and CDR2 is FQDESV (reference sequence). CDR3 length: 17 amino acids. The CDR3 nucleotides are TGTGCCAGCAGCTATTCGGGACTAGCGGGGGACACTCGAACGCAGTTCTTC. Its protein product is CASSYSGLAGDTRTQFF.

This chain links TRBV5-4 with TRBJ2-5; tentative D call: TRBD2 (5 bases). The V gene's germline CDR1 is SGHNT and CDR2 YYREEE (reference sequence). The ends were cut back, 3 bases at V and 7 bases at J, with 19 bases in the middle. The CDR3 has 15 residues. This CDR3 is CASSSPVDGGWTQYF. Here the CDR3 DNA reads TGTGCCAGCAGCTCCCCGGTGGACGGAGGTTGGACCCAGTACTTC. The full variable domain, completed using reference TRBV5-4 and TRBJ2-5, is ETGVTQSPTHLIKTRGQQVTLRCSSQSGHNTVSWYQQALGQGPQFIFQYYREEENGRGNFPPRFSGLQFPNYSSELNVNALELDDSALYLCASSSPVDGGWTQYFGPGTRLLVL.

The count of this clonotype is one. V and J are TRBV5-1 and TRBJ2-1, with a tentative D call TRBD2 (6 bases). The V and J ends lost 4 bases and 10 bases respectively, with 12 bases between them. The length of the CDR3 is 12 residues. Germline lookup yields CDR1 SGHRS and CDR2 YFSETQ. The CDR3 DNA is TGCGCCAGCAGCCTCCCCGGGGGAGAGCAGTTCTTC. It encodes CASSLPGGEQFF.

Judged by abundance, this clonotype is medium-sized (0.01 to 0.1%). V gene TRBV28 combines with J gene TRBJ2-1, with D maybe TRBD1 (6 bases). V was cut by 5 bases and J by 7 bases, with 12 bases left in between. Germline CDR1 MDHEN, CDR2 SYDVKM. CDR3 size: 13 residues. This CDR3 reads CASSGTFQNEQFF. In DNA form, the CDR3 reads TGTGCCAGCAGTGGGACATTCCAAAATGAGCAGTTCTTC.

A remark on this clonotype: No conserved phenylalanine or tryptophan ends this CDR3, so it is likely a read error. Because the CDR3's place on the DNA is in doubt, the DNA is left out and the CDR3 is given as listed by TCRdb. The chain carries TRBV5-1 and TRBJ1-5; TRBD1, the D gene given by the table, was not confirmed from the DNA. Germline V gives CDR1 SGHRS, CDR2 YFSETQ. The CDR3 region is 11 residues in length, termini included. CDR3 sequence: CATSLGQGLPI.

CDR3 protein: CASSQDRADRETQYF. The CDR3 DNA reads TGTGCCAGCAGCCAAGATCGAGCGGATCGGGAGACCCAGTACTTC. The J gene is TRBJ2-5, the V gene TRBV4-2; possible D gene TRBD2, 5 bases. Germline assignment: CDR1 LGHNA and CDR2 YNFKEQ. This CDR3 region has 15 residues. Trimming removed 0 bases from V and 5 bases from J, with 13 bases in between.

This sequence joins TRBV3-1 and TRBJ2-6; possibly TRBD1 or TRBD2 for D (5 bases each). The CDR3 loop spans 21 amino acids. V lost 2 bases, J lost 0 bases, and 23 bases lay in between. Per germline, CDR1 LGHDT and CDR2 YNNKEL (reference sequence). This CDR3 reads CASSQLRTYGTELSGANVLTF. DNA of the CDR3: TGTGCCAGCAGCCAACTTCGAACCTATGGGACGGAACTCTCTGGGGCCAACGTCCTGACTTTC.

The CDR3 here is CASSPMVRRGTDTQYF. CDR3 nucleotides: TGTGCCAGCAGCCCTATGGTCCGTAGGGGGACAGATACGCAGTATTTT. V and J are TRBV5-8 and TRBJ2-3, with TRBD1 as a possible D gene (6 bases). Germline CDR1 is SGHTS and CDR2 is YDEGEE. Trimming took off 4 bases at V and 3 bases at J, with 18 bases between the two ends. The CDR3 consists of 16 residues.

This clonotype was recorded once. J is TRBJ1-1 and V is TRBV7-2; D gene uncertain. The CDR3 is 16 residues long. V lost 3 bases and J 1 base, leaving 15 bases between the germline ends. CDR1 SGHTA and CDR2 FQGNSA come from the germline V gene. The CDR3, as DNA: TGTGCCAGCAGCTTCCGCCCCCGAGGGAGGAACACTGAAGCTTTCTTT. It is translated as CASSFRPRGRNTEAFF.

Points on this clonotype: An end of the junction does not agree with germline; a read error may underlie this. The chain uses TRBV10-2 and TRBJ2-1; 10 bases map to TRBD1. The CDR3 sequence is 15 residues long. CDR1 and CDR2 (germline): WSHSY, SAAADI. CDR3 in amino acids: CASSGDRGRYNEQSF. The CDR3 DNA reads TGCGCCAGCAGTGGTGACAGGGGGCGTTACAATGAGCAGTCCTTC.

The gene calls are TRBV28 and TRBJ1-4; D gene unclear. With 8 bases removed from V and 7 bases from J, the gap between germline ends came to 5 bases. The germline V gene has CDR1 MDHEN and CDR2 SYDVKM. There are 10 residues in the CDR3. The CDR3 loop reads CASRREKLFF. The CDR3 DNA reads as TGTGCCAGCCGACGTGAAAAACTGTTTTTT.

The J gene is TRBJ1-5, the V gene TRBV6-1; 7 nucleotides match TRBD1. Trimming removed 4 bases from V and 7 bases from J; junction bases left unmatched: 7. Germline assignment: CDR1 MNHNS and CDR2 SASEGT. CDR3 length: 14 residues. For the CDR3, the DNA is TGTGCCAGCAGTGGTTCAGGGGGAAGCCAGCCCCAGCATTTT. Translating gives CASSGSGGSQPQHF.

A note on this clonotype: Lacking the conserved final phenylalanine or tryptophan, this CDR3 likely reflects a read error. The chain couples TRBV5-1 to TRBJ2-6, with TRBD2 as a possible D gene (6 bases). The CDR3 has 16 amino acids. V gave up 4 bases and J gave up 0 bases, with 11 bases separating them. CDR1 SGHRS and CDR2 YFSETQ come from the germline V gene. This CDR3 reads CASSPSGDSGANVLTS. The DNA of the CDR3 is TGCGCCAGCAGCCCTTCGGGGGACTCTGGGGCCAACGTCCTGACTTCC.

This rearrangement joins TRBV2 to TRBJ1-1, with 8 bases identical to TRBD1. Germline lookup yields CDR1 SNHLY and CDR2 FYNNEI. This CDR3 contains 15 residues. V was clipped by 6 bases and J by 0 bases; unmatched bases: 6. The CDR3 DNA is TGTGCCAGCAGCACCAGACAGGGGTTGAACACTGAAGCTTTCTTT. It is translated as CASSTRQGLNTEAFF. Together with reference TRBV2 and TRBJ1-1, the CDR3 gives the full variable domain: EPEVTQTPSHQVTQMGQEVILRCVPISNHLYFYWYRQILGQKVEFLVSFYNNEISEKSEIFDDQFSVERPDGSNFTLKIRSTKLEDSAMYFCASSTRQGLNTEAFFGQGTRLTVV.

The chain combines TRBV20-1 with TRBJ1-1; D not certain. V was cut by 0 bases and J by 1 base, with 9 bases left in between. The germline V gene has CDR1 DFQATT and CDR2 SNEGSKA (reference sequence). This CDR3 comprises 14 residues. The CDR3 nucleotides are TGCAGTGCTAGAGAGGGGAACCAGAACACTGAAGCTTTCTTT. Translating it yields CSAREGNQNTEAFF.

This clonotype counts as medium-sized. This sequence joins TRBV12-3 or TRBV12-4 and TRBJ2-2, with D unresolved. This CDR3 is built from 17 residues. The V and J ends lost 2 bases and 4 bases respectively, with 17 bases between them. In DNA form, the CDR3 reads TGTGCCAGCAGTTTATCAGATAATTGGTTCGGCACCGGGGAGCTGTTTTTT. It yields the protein CASSLSDNWFGTGELFF.

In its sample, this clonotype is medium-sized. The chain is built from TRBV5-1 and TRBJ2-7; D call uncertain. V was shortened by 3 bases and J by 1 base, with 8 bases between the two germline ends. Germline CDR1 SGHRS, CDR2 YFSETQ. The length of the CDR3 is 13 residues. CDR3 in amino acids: CASSYAGSYEQYF. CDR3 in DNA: TGCGCCAGCAGCTACGCAGGATCCTACGAGCAGTACTTC.

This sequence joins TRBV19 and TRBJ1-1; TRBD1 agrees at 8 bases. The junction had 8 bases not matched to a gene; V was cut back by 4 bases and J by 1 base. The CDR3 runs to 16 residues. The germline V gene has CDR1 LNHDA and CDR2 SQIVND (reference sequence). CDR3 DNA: TGTGCCAGTAGTAACCTCAGGGGGCAGGCGAACACTGAAGCTTTCTTT. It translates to CASSNLRGQANTEAFF.

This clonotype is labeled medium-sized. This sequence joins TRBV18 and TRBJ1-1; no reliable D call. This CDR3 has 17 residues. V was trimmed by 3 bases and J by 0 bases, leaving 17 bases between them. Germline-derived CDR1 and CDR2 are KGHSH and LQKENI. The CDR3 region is CASSPGRGSGMNTEAFF. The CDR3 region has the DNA TGTGCCAGCTCACCTGGTCGGGGATCTGGGATGAACACTGAAGCTTTCTTT. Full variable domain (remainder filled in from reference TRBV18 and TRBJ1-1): NAGVMQNPRHLVRRRGQEARLRCSPMKGHSHVYWYRQLPEEGLKFMVYLQKENIIDESGMPKERFSAEFPKEGPSILRIQQVVRGDSAAYFCASSPGRGSGMNTEAFFGQGTRLTVV.